The 21 T cell receptor beta chains given below trace back to one sample, sequenced in a study of identical twins. Using its own MiXCR run on the 5' RACE reads, TCRdb lists one record per CDR3 protein. The data hold a few hundred thousand distinct CDR3 sequences, with approximately 15% observed a single time. This sample was shared with a second study, whose subject was yellow fever vaccine responses in identical twins.

The source material was CD4+ T cells sorted from blood. The source of these receptors is a young woman in good health.

The rearrangement uses TRBV5-1 and TRBJ2-1; TRBD2 agrees at 12 bases. This CDR3 spans 19 amino acids. Germline CDR1 reads SGHRS; CDR2 reads YFSETQ. V dropped 2 bases and J dropped 7; count of bases not matched to a gene: 16. The CDR3 DNA sequence: TGCGCCAGCAGCTTTGGTCTAGCGGGAGGGAATAGGGGCCCGAATGAGCAGTTCTTC. Its translation: CASSFGLAGGNRGPNEQFF.

The chain couples TRBV3-1 to TRBJ2-5, with 7 bases aligning to TRBD1. The germline CDR1 and CDR2 sequences are LGHDT and YNNKEL (reference sequence). V shed 4 bases, J shed 5 bases, and the junction held 10 bases outside the gene matches. The CDR3 contains 15 residues. CDR3 bases: TGTGCCAGCAGCCCCCGACAGGGCTCTCGTGAGACCCAGTACTTC. Its translation is CASSPRQGSRETQYF.

In this sample, this clonotype turned up a few times. The J gene is TRBJ2-7, the V gene TRBV6-2 or TRBV6-3; 7 bases line up with TRBD2. Trimming at V came to 8 bases and at J to 5 bases, leaving 12 bases not matched to a gene. The CDR3 contains 14 residues. The germline CDR1 and CDR2 sequences are MNHEY and SVGEGT. The CDR3 here is CASGRLAVPHEQYF. CDR3 DNA: TGTGCCAGCGGCCGACTAGCAGTCCCCCACGAGCAGTACTTC.

V is TRBV20-1 and J is TRBJ2-7; TRBD1 agrees at 8 bases. Unmatched junction bases numbered 13, after V lost 2 bases and J lost 7 bases. This CDR3 has 15 amino acids. Germline values: CDR1 DFQATT, CDR2 SNEGSKA (reference sequence). As DNA, the CDR3 is TGCAGTGCTAGATATTCCCGACAGGGGTTGGGAGAGCAGTACTTC. As protein: CSARYSRQGLGEQYF.

CDR3 sequence reads: CASSRDRDYEQYF. The CDR3 nucleotides are TGTGCCAGCAGCCGGGACAGGGACTACGAGCAGTACTTC. The chain carries TRBV6-1 and TRBJ2-7; 9 bases agree with TRBD1. J lost 3 bases, V lost 6 bases, and 3 bases had no gene match. The CDR3 totals 13 residues. CDR1 MNHNS and CDR2 SASEGT come from the germline V gene.

CDR3 coding DNA: TGTGCCAGCAGCTTGGAAATAGCAATAGCCGGGGAGCTGTTTTTT. Translation gives CASSLEIAIAGELFF. V gene TRBV11-2 combines with J gene TRBJ2-2; unclear D gene. This CDR3 region has 15 residues. V was trimmed by 3 bases and J by 6 bases, leaving 14 bases between them. In germline, CDR1 is SGHAT, CDR2 FQNNGV.

This chain connects TRBV19 to TRBJ1-6, with 9 bases lining up with TRBD1. The germline V gene has CDR1 LNHDA and CDR2 SQIVND (reference sequence). This CDR3 contains 15 residues. V was clipped by 6 bases and J by 4 bases; unmatched bases: 4. The DNA of the CDR3 is TGTGCCAGTAGAGCCGGACAGGGGTATAATTCACCCCTCCACTTT. Its protein is CASRAGQGYNSPLHF.

The chain recombines TRBV20-1 with TRBJ2-7; the D gene is possibly TRBD2 (5 bases). The germline gives CDR1 DFQATT, CDR2 SNEGSKA (reference sequence). The ends were cut back, 0 bases at V and 4 bases at J, with 19 bases in the middle. The CDR3 has 16 residues. In DNA form, the CDR3 reads TGCAGTGCTAGAGATCGATTGTCTCTGCCGGGGTACGAGCAGTACTTC. It translates to CSARDRLSLPGYEQYF.

This clonotype was seen only a few times. The chain joins TRBV18 to TRBJ1-6, with D perhaps TRBD1 (5 bases). Germline V CDR1 and CDR2: KGHSH, LQKENI. V was clipped by 6 bases and J by 0 bases, with 15 bases between them. The CDR3 covers 17 residues. CDR3 in DNA: TGTGCCAGCTCGCTGGGACCCTCGAGCTCCTATAATTCACCCCTCCACTTT. It yields the protein CASSLGPSSSYNSPLHF. The whole variable domain, remainder taken from reference TRBV18 and TRBJ1-6, is NAGVMQNPRHLVRRRGQEARLRCSPMKGHSHVYWYRQLPEEGLKFMVYLQKENIIDESGMPKERFSAEFPKEGPSILRIQQVVRGDSAAYFCASSLGPSSSYNSPLHFGNGTRLTVT.

This clonotype was observed a handful of times. The J gene is TRBJ2-1, the V gene TRBV6-2 or TRBV6-3; 10 bases agree with TRBD1. This CDR3 has 15 amino acids. The V gene's germline CDR1 is MNHEY and CDR2 SVGEGT. The V gene end was trimmed by 3 bases and the J gene end by 6 bases; junction bases not matched to a gene: 5. CDR3 loop: CASSYGTGALNEQFF. For the CDR3, the DNA is TGTGCCAGCAGTTATGGGACAGGGGCCCTCAATGAGCAGTTCTTC.

V usage is TRBV20-1 and J usage is TRBJ2-2, with D possibly being TRBD1 or TRBD2 (6 bases each). Germline assignment: CDR1 DFQATT and CDR2 SNEGSKA (reference sequence). The CDR3 totals 16 residues. V was shortened by 1 base and J by 5 bases, with 17 bases between the two germline ends. CDR3 nucleotides: TGCAGTGCTAGAGTCGTAGGGGGGAGTGATACCGGGGAGCTGTTTTTT. This sequence encodes CSARVVGGSDTGELFF.

This chain uses TRBV10-3 with TRBJ1-5; D not resolved. Germline lookup yields CDR1 ENHRY and CDR2 SYGVKD. Trimming took off 5 bases at V and 0 bases at J, with 5 bases between the two ends. The CDR3 is 13 residues long. Written as DNA, the CDR3 is TGTGCCATCAGTTTCGATAGCAATCAGCCCCAGCATTTT. Translated: CAISFDSNQPQHF.

This sequence joins TRBV6-5 and TRBJ2-7; D not resolved. Germline V CDR1 and CDR2: MNHEY, SVGAGI. V shed 0 bases and J shed 1 base, with 13 bases lying between them. CDR3 length: 16 residues. DNA for the CDR3: TGTGCCAGCAGTTACTCAGGGCGACCGGCATCCTACGAGCAGTACTTC. Amino acid sequence: CASSYSGRPASYEQYF.

This clonotype was seen more than once but under ten times. This chain joins TRBV7-9 and TRBJ1-5; 7 bases agree with TRBD1. The germline V gene has CDR1 SEHNR and CDR2 FQNEAQ (reference sequence). CDR3 length: 15 amino acids. Trimming removed 5 bases from V and 3 bases from J; junction bases left unmatched: 7. The CDR3 spells CASSAATGPNQPQHF. In DNA, the CDR3 is TGTGCCAGCAGCGCGGCGACAGGGCCCAATCAGCCCCAGCATTTT. The complete variable domain, with remaining parts taken from reference TRBV7-9 and TRBJ1-5, reads DTGVSQNPRHKITKRGQNVTFRCDPISEHNRLYWYRQTLGQGPEFLTYFQNEAQLEKSRLLSDRFSAERPKGSFSTLEIQRTEQGDSAMYLCASSAATGPNQPQHFGDGTRLSIL.

This clonotype was seen only a few times. The rearrangement uses TRBV6-5 and TRBJ2-1, with D possibly being TRBD1 (5 bases). V was pared by 2 bases and J by 0 bases, with 8 bases between. Germline values: CDR1 MNHEY, CDR2 SVGAGI. The CDR3 has 15 residues. CDR3 amino acids: CASSYQGSSYNEQFF. Written as DNA, the CDR3 is TGTGCCAGCAGTTACCAGGGTAGCTCCTACAATGAGCAGTTCTTC.

This clonotype came up once. A much larger clonotype is one base distant, so this may be a read error. The chain joins TRBV29-1 to TRBJ2-1; TRBD2 matches 8 bases. Germline CDR1 SQVTM, CDR2 ANQGSEA. The CDR3 is made up of 14 amino acids. V shed 3 bases and J 13 bases; nucleotides not matched to a gene: 14. CDR3 amino acids: CSVDGLAEWGDQFF. The DNA of the CDR3 is TGCAGCGTTGACGGACTAGCCGAGTGGGGTGACCAGTTCTTC.

The chain recombines TRBV10-3 with TRBJ2-1; D gene uncertain. Germline V gives CDR1 ENHRY, CDR2 SYGVKD. Trimming shortened V by 3 bases and J by 1 base, and 4 bases separated the two germline ends. This CDR3 has 13 residues. CDR3 loop: CAISDQSYNEQFF. For the CDR3, the DNA is TGTGCCATCAGTGATCAATCCTACAATGAGCAGTTCTTC.

The chain uses TRBV29-1 and TRBJ2-7; unclear D gene. This CDR3 is built from 12 residues. Deletions cut 3 bases from V and 0 bases from J, with 6 bases between. The germline CDR1 and CDR2 sequences are SQVTM and ANQGSEA. CDR3 loop: CSVEGSSYEQYF. For the CDR3, the DNA is TGCAGCGTTGAGGGCTCCTCCTACGAGCAGTACTTC.

This clonotype has a count of ten or more. The chain couples TRBV12-3 or TRBV12-4 to TRBJ1-2; D is ambiguous. Deletions cut 3 bases from V and 4 bases from J, with 9 bases between. The CDR3 runs to 13 residues. Here the CDR3 reads CASSFGLGYGYTF. CDR3 sequence (DNA): TGTGCCAGCAGTTTTGGGCTAGGCTATGGCTACACCTTC.

The rearrangement links TRBV7-6 to TRBJ2-2; a possible D gene is TRBD2 (5 bases). Germline V CDR1 and CDR2: SGHVS, FNYEAQ. The CDR3 length is 17 residues. V was trimmed by 2 bases and J by 2 bases, leaving 15 bases between them. CDR3 nucleotides: TGTGCCAGCAGCTTATATGAGGGATCGCTCAACACCGGGGAGCTGTTTTTT. This translates into CASSLYEGSLNTGELFF.

This chain connects TRBV6-1 to TRBJ2-2; tentative D call: TRBD1 (6 bases). The CDR3 covers 14 residues. Looked up from germline, CDR1 is MNHNS and CDR2 is SASEGT. Trimming shortened V by 6 bases and J by 1 base, and 9 bases separated the two germline ends. CDR3 bases: TGTGCCAGCAGGTCGACAGGGAACACCGGGGAGCTGTTTTTT. Translating gives CASRSTGNTGELFF.